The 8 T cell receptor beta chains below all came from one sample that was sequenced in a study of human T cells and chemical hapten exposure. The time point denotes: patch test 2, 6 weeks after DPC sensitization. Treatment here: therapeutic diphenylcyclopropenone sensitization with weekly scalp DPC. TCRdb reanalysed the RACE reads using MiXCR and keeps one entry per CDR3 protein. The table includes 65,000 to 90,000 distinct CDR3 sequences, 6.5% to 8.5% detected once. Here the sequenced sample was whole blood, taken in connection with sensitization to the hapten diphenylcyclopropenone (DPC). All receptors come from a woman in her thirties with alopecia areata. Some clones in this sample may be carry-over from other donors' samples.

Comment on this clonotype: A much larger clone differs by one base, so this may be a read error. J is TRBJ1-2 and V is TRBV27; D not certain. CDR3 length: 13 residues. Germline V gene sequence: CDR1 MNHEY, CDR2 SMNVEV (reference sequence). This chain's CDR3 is CASSLGRNYGYNF. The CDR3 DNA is TGTGCCAGCAGTTTAGGGCGGAACTATGGCTACAACTTC.

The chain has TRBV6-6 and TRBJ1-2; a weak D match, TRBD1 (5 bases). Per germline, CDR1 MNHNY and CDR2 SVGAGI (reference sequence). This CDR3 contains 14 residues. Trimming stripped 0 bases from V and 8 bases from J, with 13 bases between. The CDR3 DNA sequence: TGTGCCAGCAGTTACTCCAGGGTATTGGGCGGCTACACCTTC. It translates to CASSYSRVLGGYTF.

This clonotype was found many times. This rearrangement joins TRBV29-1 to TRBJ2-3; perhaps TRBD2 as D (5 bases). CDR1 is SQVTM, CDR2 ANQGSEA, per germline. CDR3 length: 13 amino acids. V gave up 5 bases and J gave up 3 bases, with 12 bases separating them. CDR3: CSVRGLYTDTQYF. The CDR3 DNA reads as TGCAGCGTTCGAGGGCTTTATACAGATACGCAGTATTTT.

The CDR3: CASSTGQASAEAFF. In nucleotides, the CDR3 is TGTGCCAGCAGCACGGGACAGGCCAGCGCTGAAGCTTTCTTT. V is TRBV7-9 and J is TRBJ1-1, with 8 bases lining up with TRBD1. Per germline, CDR1 SEHNR and CDR2 FQNEAQ (reference sequence). This CDR3 comprises 14 residues. The trim removed 5 bases at V and 6 bases at J, leaving 8 bases unmatched.

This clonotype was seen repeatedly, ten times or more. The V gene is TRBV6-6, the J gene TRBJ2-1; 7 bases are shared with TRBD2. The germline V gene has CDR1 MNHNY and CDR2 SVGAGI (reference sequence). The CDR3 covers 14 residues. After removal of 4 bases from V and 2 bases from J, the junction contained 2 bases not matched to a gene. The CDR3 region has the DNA TGTGCCAGCAGTTGGACTAGTACCTACAATGAGCAGTTCTTC. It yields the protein CASSWTSTYNEQFF.

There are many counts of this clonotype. CDR3 sequence (DNA): TGTGCCAGCAGTTGGACTAGCGGGGGCTCCTACAATGAGCAGTTCTTC. Protein product: CASSWTSGGSYNEQFF. The chain uses TRBV6-5 and TRBJ2-1; 13 bases are shared with TRBD2. The CDR3 has 16 residues. Trimming took 4 bases from V and 0 from J; bases not matched to a gene: 0. Germline V lookup: CDR1 MNHEY, CDR2 SVGAGI.

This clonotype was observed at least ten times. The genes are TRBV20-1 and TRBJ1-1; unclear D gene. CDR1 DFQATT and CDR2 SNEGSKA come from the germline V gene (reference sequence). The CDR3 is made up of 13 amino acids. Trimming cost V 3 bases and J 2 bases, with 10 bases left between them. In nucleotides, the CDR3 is TGCAGTGCTAGTCGGGATATTAACACTGAAGCTTTCTTT. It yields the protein CSASRDINTEAFF.

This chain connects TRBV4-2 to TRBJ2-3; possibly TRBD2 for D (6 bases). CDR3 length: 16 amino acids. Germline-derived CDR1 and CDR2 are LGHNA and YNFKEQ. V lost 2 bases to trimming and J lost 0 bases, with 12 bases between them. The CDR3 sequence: CASSQQGTPSTDTQYF. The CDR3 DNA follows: TGTGCCAGCAGCCAACAAGGGACTCCTAGCACAGATACGCAGTATTTT.